In this sample, the clone carrying this T cell receptor beta chain is medium-sized. Profiled with immunoSEQ multiplex PCR; TCRdb holds only in-frame clones, not every one. The sample contains approximately 54,000 clones, 86% of which appear only once. Per germline, CDR1 MDHEN and CDR2 SYDVKM. The CDR3 has 15 residues. V was pared by 6 bases and J by 8 bases, with 9 bases of the junction left unmatched. The data are from a study of blood T cell repertoires in COVID-19. The specimen was peripheral blood. The chain recombines TRBV28 with TRBJ1-6, with TRBD1 matching over 8 bases. This TCR was sampled from a human donor in a cohort sampled during active COVID-19. CDR3 loop: CASSSSGTGYSPLHF. DNA of the CDR3: TGTGCCAGCAGCTCTTCCGGGACAGGATATTCACCCCTCCACTTT.